This TCR beta chain originates from a study of shared clonotypes between healthy human individuals. Study summary: Every donor yielded three CD4 naive, three CD4 memory, two CD8 naive and one CD8 memory plate.

Naive-designated CD8 cells lacked CD45RO, were positively enriched for CCR7, and omitted terminally differentiated effector memory CD45RA+ cells. The V end lost 0 bases, the J end lost 0 bases, and 10 bases lay between the germline ends. Germline V gives CDR1 SGDLS, CDR2 YYNGEE. The CDR3 is 17 residues long. The material for each subset, its genomic DNA, was split evenly across several immunoSEQ plates. Data came from immunoSEQ multiplex PCR; TCRdb stores just in-frame clones and leaves some out. The sample records about 820,000 clones, more than 85% being singletons. The chain joins TRBV9 to TRBJ2-6; D uncertain. Sequenced sample: naive CD8+ T cells sorted from blood. This clonotype was sampled from a man aged 30 to 45 in good health. CDR3 sequence (DNA): TGTGCCAGCAGCGTAGAAAGGGAAAGCTCTGGGGCCAACGTCCTGACTTTC. This translates into CASSVERESSGANVLTF.